The 22 T cell receptor beta chains below were found in one sample sequenced in a study of molecular identifiers for immune sequencing clone quantification. Each CDR3 protein is one row after TCRdb ran MiXCR on the PCR reads. This sample yields approximately 500,000 distinct CDR3 sequences, of which 20% to 25% are seen a single time; 0.65% to 0.95% belongs to the top ten. Sequenced sample: naive CD8+ T cells from blood, with Jurkat cell RNA spiked in. Subset: FACS-sorted CD8+CD4-CCR7+CD45RA+ naive T cells. These receptors were obtained from a human donor in good health. Some libraries in this study had Jurkat cell RNA spiked in.

There are a few counts of this clonotype. V and J are TRBV3-1 and TRBJ2-7, with TRBD1 as a possible D gene (6 bases). The CDR3 contains 16 residues. CDR1 is LGHDT, CDR2 YNNKEL, per germline (reference sequence). V was shortened by 1 base and J by 6 bases, with 19 bases between the two germline ends. For the CDR3, the DNA is TGTGCCAGCAGCCAAGGAACAGGGTTGAGGTTGGGCGAGCAGTACTTC. It encodes CASSQGTGLRLGEQYF.

The chain has TRBV27 and TRBJ2-3; TRBD2 matches at 8 bases. The V gene end was trimmed by 2 bases and the J gene end by 3 bases; junction bases not matched to a gene: 10. The CDR3 has 17 amino acids. Germline CDR1 and CDR2: MNHEY and SMNVEV (reference sequence). Written as DNA, the CDR3 is TGTGCCAGCAGTTTACCGGGTAGCGGGGAGCCAACAGATACGCAGTATTTT. Translated, it gives CASSLPGSGEPTDTQYF.

This clonotype came up many times. The rearrangement links TRBV12-3 or TRBV12-4 to TRBJ1-5; D is possibly TRBD1 (6 bases). The CDR3 extends over 14 amino acids. V lost 6 bases to trimming and J lost 4 bases, with 13 bases between them. The CDR3: CASRKGGLNQPQHF. CDR3 DNA sequence: TGTGCCAGCAGGAAGGGGGGCCTAAATCAGCCCCAGCATTTT.

This clonotype was recorded many times. The J gene is TRBJ2-7, the V gene TRBV12-3 or TRBV12-4; D is undetermined. This CDR3 region has 15 residues. With 0 bases removed from V and 7 bases from J, the gap between germline ends came to 16 bases. In nucleotides, the CDR3 is TGTGCCAGCAGTTTAGCAGGCGTCAGCACTTGGGAGCAGTACTTC. It translates to CASSLAGVSTWEQYF.

The genes are TRBV2 and TRBJ1-1; TRBD1 aligns across 10 bases. The CDR3 contains 18 residues. With 1 base clipped from V and 5 bases from J, the junction kept 13 bases outside the gene matches. The germline V gene has CDR1 SNHLY and CDR2 FYNNEI. The CDR3 reads CASSEVTGGSIGETEAFF. As DNA, the CDR3 is TGTGCCAGCAGTGAAGTGACAGGGGGCTCGATCGGGGAAACTGAAGCTTTCTTT. The variable domain in full, completed from reference TRBV2 and TRBJ1-1, reads EPEVTQTPSHQVTQMGQEVILRCVPISNHLYFYWYRQILGQKVEFLVSFYNNEISEKSEIFDDQFSVERPDGSNFTLKIRSTKLEDSAMYFCASSEVTGGSIGETEAFFGQGTRLTVV.

Of note for this clonotype: A read error is possible here, since a much larger clone lies one base away. The chain is built from TRBV14 and TRBJ1-1; no reliable D call. There are 14 residues in the CDR3. Germline CDR1 SGHDN, CDR2 FVKESK. V was trimmed by 8 bases and J by 3 bases, leaving 16 bases between them. Here the CDR3 reads CASGPDGPDTEAFF. In DNA form, the CDR3 reads TGTGCCAGCGGCCCTGACGGTCCGGACACTGAAGCTTTCTTT. Full variable domain (remainder filled in from reference TRBV14 and TRBJ1-1): EAGVTQFPSHSVIEKGQTVTLRCDPISGHDNLYWYRRVMGKEIKFLLHFVKESKQDESGMPNNRFLAERTGGTYSTLKVQPAELEDSGVYFCASGPDGPDTEAFFGQGTRLTVV.

As for this clonotype: A much more abundant neighbour one base away suggests this may be a read error. This chain links TRBV4-1 with TRBJ1-5, with D tentatively TRBD1 (5 bases). Germline V gives CDR1 MGHRA, CDR2 YSYEKL. The length of the CDR3 is 15 residues. CDR3 in DNA: TGCGCCAGCAGCAAATGGGGGGATAGCAATCATCCCCAGCATTTT. Translated, it gives CASSKWGDSNHPQHF.

This clonotype showed up many times. This chain links TRBV29-1 with TRBJ2-7; 7 bases map to TRBD1. Germline CDR1 and CDR2: SQVTM and ANQGSEA. The V segment lost 6 bases and the J segment 3 bases; nucleotides outside the gene matches: 11. CDR3 size: 14 residues. The CDR3 sequence is CSVRGRGQLYEQYF. CDR3 DNA: TGCAGCGTCCGGGGTCGGGGACAGCTCTACGAGCAGTACTTC.

A note on this clonotype: The germline gene is not matched at one end of the junction; a read error may be the cause. The rearrangement links TRBV7-9 to TRBJ2-1; possible D gene TRBD2, 6 bases. CDR1 and CDR2 from the germline V gene are SEHNR and FQNEAQ (reference sequence). CDR3 length equals 15 residues. The CDR3 nucleotides are TGTGCCAGCAGCTTATCTGGGACTTACTACAATGAGCAGCTCTTC. This translates into CASSLSGTYYNEQLF.

This clonotype was seen more than once but under ten times. The chain is built from TRBV7-2 and TRBJ2-3; 7 nucleotides line up with TRBD1. The germline V gene has CDR1 SGHTA and CDR2 FQGNSA. V dropped 4 bases and J dropped 1; count of bases not matched to a gene: 8. This CDR3 is built from 16 residues. The CDR3 nucleotides are TGTGCCAGCAGCTCCCGTTGGGACAGCCGCACAGATACGCAGTATTTT. Translated, it gives CASSSRWDSRTDTQYF.

The table lists this clonotype with many counts. CDR3 region: CASSSDQTAQQNTEAFF. CDR3 nucleotides: TGTGCCAGCAGCTCTGATCAGACAGCGCAGCAGAACACTGAAGCTTTCTTT. The rearrangement joins TRBV7-8 to TRBJ1-1; TRBD1 is a possible D gene (5 bases). V was trimmed by 4 bases and J by 1 base, leaving 19 bases between them. The CDR3 length is 17 residues. Germline V lookup: CDR1 SGHVS, CDR2 FQNEAQ.

In regard to this clonotype: One base away lies a much larger clone, so this may be a sequencing read error. DNA for the CDR3: TGTGCCAGCAGCCCCTACAGGGCCCTCACCTACGAGCAGTACTTC. Its protein product is CASSPYRALTYEQYF. This chain links TRBV11-2 with TRBJ2-7; maybe TRBD1 (6 bases). V was pared by 5 bases and J by 2 bases, with 16 bases between. The V gene's germline CDR1 is SGHAT and CDR2 FQNNGV. This CDR3 region has 15 residues.

This chain links TRBV6-2 or TRBV6-3 with TRBJ2-3; no clear D gene. The length of the CDR3 is 16 residues. The germline gives CDR1 MNHEY, CDR2 SVGEGT. V lost 4 bases, J lost 3 bases, and 17 bases lay in between. CDR3 residues: CASSCGYSSITDTQYF. The CDR3 nucleotides are TGTGCCAGCAGTTGCGGTTACTCGAGTATAACAGATACGCAGTATTTT.

Points on this clonotype: This could be a read error, since a much larger clone is one nucleotide away. This chain joins TRBV4-2 and TRBJ2-3; 8 positions agree with TRBD1. Looked up from germline, CDR1 is LGHNA and CDR2 is YNFKEQ. The CDR3 sequence is 16 residues long. DNA of the CDR3: TGTGCCGGCAGCCAAGATCGGACAGGGTTTACAGATACGCAGTATTTT. The encoded protein is CAGSQDRTGFTDTQYF.

This chain links TRBV27 with TRBJ2-3, with 9 bases that match TRBD1. This CDR3 is 16 amino acids long. Looked up from germline, CDR1 is MNHEY and CDR2 is SMNVEV (reference sequence). V shed 6 bases, J shed 1 base, and the junction held 8 bases outside the gene matches. CDR3 DNA sequence: TGTGCCAGCAGCCTATGGACAGGGGTCGGCACAGATACGCAGTATTTT. Protein: CASSLWTGVGTDTQYF.

The count of this clonotype is one. The CDR3 here is CASSQVGRYTQYF. The CDR3 region has the DNA TGTGCCAGCAGCCAAGTGGGTAGATATACGCAGTATTTT. The chain uses TRBV3-1 and TRBJ2-3; D is ambiguous. CDR3 length: 13 amino acids. CDR1 is LGHDT and CDR2 is YNNKEL in the germline V gene (reference sequence). Trimming left V 1 base short and J 7 bases short, with 9 bases between.

V usage is TRBV20-1 and J usage is TRBJ2-1; TRBD1 might be the D (6 bases). Trimming stripped 7 bases from V and 2 bases from J, with 18 bases between. The CDR3 extends over 15 amino acids. Germline V CDR1 and CDR2: DFQATT, SNEGSKA (reference sequence). Here the CDR3 reads CSVGTPPNTYNEQFF. The CDR3 DNA follows: TGCAGTGTCGGGACACCCCCAAATACCTACAATGAGCAGTTCTTC.

Details on this clonotype: The conserved phenylalanine or tryptophan normally closing the CDR3 is absent here, so this likely arose from a read error. V usage is TRBV12-3 or TRBV12-4 and J usage is TRBJ2-3; D gene unclear. The V gene lost 3 bases and the J gene lost 4 bases, with 5 bases spanning the gap. This CDR3 has 12 residues. The CDR3, as DNA: TGTGCCAGCAGTTTTATCCCAGATACGCAGTATATT. It codes for CASSFIPDTQYI.

This clonotype was observed a few times. The chain joins TRBV20-1 to TRBJ2-6; either TRBD1 or TRBD2 may fit D (6 bases each). This CDR3 has 16 residues. Trimming removed 1 base from V and 2 bases from J, with 12 bases in between. Per germline, CDR1 DFQATT and CDR2 SNEGSKA (reference sequence). CDR3 DNA sequence: TGCAGTGCTAGAGGTCAGGGGACTCCTGGGGCCAACGTCCTGACTTTC. Its protein product is CSARGQGTPGANVLTF.

DNA of the CDR3: TGTGCCAGCAGTTACTCGATCGGGGGCCCCGAGGAAGAGACCCAGTACTTC. Translating it yields CASSYSIGGPEEETQYF. The chain employs TRBV6-5 and TRBJ2-5; possibly TRBD1 or TRBD2 for D (6 bases each). The germline CDR1 and CDR2 sequences are MNHEY and SVGAGI. Trimming took 0 bases from V and 3 from J, leaving 17 bases between them. This CDR3 has 17 residues.

In the case of this clonotype: This may stem from a read error, because a much larger clone lies one nucleotide away. The gene calls are TRBV12-3 or TRBV12-4 and TRBJ2-5; 7 bases line up with TRBD1. This CDR3 is 14 amino acids long. Written as DNA, the CDR3 is TGTGCCAGCAGTTCACCGGGACAGCAAGAGACCCAGCACTTC. This gives the protein CASSSPGQQETQHF.

The table lists this clonotype with many counts. The V call is TRBV7-6, the J call TRBJ1-4; 8 bases agree with TRBD1. V dropped 5 bases and J dropped 4; count of bases not matched to a gene: 18. Per germline, CDR1 SGHVS and CDR2 FNYEAQ. This CDR3 has 19 residues. This CDR3 is CASSLLDREETEINEKLFF. The DNA of the CDR3 is TGTGCCAGCAGCCTCCTGGACAGGGAGGAGACGGAAATTAATGAAAAACTGTTTTTT. Complete variable domain (other parts from reference TRBV7-6 and TRBJ1-4): GAGVSQSPRYKVTKRGQDVALRCDPISGHVSLYWYRQALGQGPEFLTYFNYEAQQDKSGLPNDRFSAERPEGSISTLTIQRTEQRDSAMYRCASSLLDREETEINEKLFFGSGTQLSVL.